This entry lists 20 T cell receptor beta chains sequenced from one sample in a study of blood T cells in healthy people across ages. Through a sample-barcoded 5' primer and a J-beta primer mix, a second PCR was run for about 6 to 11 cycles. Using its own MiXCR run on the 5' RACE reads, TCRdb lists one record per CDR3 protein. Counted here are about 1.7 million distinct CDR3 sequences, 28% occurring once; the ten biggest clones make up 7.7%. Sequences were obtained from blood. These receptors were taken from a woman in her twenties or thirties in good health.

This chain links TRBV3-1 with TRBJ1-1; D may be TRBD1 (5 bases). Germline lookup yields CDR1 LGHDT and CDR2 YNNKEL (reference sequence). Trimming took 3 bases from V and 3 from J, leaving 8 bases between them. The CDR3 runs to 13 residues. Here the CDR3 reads CASSQGDHTEAFF. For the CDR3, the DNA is TGTGCCAGCAGCCAGGGGGATCACACTGAAGCTTTCTTT.

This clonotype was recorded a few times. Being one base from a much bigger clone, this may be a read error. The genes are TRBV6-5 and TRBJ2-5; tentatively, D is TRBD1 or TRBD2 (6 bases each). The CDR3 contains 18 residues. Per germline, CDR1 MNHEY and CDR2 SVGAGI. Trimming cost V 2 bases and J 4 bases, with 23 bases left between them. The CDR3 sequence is CASSYRGLVRLGPETQYF. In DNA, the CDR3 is TGTGCCAGCAGTTACCGGGGGCTAGTTCGTTTAGGTCCAGAGACCCAGTACTTC.

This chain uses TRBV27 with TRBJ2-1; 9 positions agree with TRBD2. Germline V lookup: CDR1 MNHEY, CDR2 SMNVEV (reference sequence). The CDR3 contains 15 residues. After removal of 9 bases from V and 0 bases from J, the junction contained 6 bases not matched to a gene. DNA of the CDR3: TGTGCCAGTCGCGGGGGGGGTAGCTCCTACAATGAGCAGTTCTTC. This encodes CASRGGGSSYNEQFF.

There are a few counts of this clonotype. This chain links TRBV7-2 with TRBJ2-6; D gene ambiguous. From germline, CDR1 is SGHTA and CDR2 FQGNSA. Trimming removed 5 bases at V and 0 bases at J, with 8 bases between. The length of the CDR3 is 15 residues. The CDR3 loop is CASSPPLSGANVLTF. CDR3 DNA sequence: TGTGCCAGCAGCCCCCCCCTCTCTGGGGCCAACGTCCTGACTTTC.

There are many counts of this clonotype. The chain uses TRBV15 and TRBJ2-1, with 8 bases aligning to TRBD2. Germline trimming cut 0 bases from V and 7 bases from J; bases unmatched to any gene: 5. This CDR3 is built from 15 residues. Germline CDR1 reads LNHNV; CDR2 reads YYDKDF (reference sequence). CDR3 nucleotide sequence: TGTGCCACCAGCAGAGAGAGTAGCGGGGTAAATGAGCAGTTCTTC. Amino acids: CATSRESSGVNEQFF.

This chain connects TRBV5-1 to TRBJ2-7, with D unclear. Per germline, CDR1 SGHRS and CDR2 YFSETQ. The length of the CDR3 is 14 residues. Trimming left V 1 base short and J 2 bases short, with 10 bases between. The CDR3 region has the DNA TGCGCCAGCAGCTTGTCCAGCAACCCCTACGAGCAGTACTTC. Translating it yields CASSLSSNPYEQYF.

For the CDR3, the DNA is TGTGCCAGCAGCGGGGGACAAAGCACCGGCTACACCTTC. It is translated as CASSGGQSTGYTF. The chain has TRBV6-5 and TRBJ1-2; TRBD1 might be the D (6 bases). The CDR3 has 13 residues. Trimming removed 6 bases from V and 8 bases from J, with 16 bases in between. Germline assignment: CDR1 MNHEY and CDR2 SVGAGI.

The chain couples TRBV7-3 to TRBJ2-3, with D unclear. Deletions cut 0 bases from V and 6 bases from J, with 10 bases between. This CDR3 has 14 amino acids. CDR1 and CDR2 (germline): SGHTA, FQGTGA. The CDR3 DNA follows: TGTGCCAGCAGCTTAACACGAGCTGGGGATACGCAGTATTTT. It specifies CASSLTRAGDTQYF.

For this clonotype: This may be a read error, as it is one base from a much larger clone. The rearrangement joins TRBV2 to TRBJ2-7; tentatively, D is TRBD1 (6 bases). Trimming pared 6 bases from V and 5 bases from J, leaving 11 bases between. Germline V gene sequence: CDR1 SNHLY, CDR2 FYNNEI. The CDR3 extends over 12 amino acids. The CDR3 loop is CASSRDIHEQYF. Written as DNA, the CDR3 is TGTGCCAGCAGCAGGGACATCCACGAGCAGTACTTC.

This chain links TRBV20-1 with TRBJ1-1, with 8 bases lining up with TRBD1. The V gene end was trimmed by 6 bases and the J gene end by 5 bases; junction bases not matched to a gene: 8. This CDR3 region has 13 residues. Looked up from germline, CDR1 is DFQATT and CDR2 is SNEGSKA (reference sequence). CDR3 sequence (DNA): TGCAGTGCCCGGACAGGGTCGAGAACTGAAGCTTTCTTT. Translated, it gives CSARTGSRTEAFF.

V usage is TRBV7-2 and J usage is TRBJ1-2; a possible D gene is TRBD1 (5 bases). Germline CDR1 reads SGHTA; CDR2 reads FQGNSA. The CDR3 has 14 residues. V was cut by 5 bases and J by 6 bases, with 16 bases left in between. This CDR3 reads CASSPGPGSDGYTF. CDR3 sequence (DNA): TGTGCCAGCAGCCCCGGTCCAGGGTCGGATGGCTACACCTTC. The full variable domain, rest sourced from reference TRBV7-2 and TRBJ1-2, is GAGVSQSPSNKVTEKGKDVELRCDPISGHTALYWYRQSLGQGLEFLIYFQGNSAPDKSGLPSDRFSAERTGGSVSTLTIQRTQQEDSAVYLCASSPGPGSDGYTFGSGTRLTVV.

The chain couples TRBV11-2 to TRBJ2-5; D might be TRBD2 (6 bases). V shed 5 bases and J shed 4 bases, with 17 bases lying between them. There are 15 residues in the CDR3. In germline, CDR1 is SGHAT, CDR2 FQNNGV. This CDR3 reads CASSLEGLRRETQYF. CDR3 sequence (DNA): TGTGCCAGCAGCCTCGAGGGACTTCGCCGAGAGACCCAGTACTTC.

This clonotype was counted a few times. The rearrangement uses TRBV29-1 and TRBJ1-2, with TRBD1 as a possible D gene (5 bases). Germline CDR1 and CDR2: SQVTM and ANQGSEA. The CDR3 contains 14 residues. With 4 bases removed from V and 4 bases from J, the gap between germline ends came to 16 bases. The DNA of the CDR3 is TGCAGCGTTGGGGGAGACAGTCTCGGCTATGGCTACACCTTC. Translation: CSVGGDSLGYGYTF.

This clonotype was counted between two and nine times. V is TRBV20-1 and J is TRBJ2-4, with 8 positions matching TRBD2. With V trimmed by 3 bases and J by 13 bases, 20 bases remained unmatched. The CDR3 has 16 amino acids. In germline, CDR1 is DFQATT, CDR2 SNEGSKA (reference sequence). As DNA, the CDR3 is TGCAGTGCTAGCCGGGGGGGAGGTCTTCCCTACAATGAGCAGTACTTC. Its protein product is CSASRGGGLPYNEQYF.

The CDR3 protein is CASSGWGEQYF. The CDR3 bases are TGTGCCAGCTCCGGTTGGGGTGAGCAGTACTTC. The chain has TRBV6-1 and TRBJ2-4; D unresolved. This CDR3 spans 11 amino acids. The V and J ends lost 8 bases and 13 bases respectively, with 15 bases between them. Germline loops: CDR1 MNHNS, CDR2 SASEGT.

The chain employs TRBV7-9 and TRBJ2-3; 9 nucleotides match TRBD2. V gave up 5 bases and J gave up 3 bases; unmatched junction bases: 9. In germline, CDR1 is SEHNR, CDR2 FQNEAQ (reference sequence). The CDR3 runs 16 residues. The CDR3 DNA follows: TGTGCCAGCAGCCCGCGGACTAGCGAGCTGACAGATACGCAGTATTTT. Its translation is CASSPRTSELTDTQYF.

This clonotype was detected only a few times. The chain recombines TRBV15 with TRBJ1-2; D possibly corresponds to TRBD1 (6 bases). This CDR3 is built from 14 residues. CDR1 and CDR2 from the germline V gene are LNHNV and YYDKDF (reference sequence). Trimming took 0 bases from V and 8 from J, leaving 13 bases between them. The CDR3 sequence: CATSRDVRGQGYTF. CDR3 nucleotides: TGTGCCACCAGCAGAGATGTTCGGGGACAAGGCTACACCTTC.

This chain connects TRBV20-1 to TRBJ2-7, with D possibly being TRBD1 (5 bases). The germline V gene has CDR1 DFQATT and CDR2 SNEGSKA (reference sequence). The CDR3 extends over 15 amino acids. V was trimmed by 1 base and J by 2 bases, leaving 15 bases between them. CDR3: CSARALAGKPYEQYF. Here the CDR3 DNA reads TGCAGTGCTAGAGCCTTGGCAGGGAAACCCTACGAGCAGTACTTC.

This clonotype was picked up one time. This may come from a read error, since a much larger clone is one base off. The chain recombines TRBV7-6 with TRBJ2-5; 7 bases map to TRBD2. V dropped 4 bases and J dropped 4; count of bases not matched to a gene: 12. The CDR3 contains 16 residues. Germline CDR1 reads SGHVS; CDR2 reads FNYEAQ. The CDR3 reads CASSYGASGSGETQYF. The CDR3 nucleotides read TGTGCCAGCAGCTACGGGGCTAGCGGCTCCGGAGAGACCCAGTACTTC. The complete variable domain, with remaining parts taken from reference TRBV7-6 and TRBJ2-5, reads GAGVSQSPRYKVTKRGQDVALRCDPISGHVSLYWYRQALGQGPEFLTYFNYEAQQDKSGLPNDRFSAERPEGSISTLTIQRTEQRDSAMYRCASSYGASGSGETQYFGPGTRLLVL.

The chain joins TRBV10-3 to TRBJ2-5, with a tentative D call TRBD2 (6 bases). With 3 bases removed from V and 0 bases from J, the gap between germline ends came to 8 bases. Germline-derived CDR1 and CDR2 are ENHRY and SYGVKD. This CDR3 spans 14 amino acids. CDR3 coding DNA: TGTGCCATCAGTGATCGGGACTACCAAGAGACCCAGTACTTC. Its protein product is CAISDRDYQETQYF.